These 9 T cell receptor beta chains came from one sample sequenced in a study of long-term antiretroviral therapy in people with HIV. Survey-level resolution applied to immunoSEQ assay v3.0. TCRdb keeps only in-frame clones here, not all; method: immunoSEQ multiplex PCR. In the table there are about 18,000 clones, around 80% of which are singletons. The specimen was unsorted PBMCs, collected 0.5 years before starting antiretroviral therapy. The receptors here all came from a woman between 45 and 60 years old with HIV.

This clone was detected a few times. The chain couples TRBV11-2 to TRBJ2-3; D gene ambiguous. The CDR3 is 13 amino acids. The germline CDR1 and CDR2 sequences are SGHAT and FQNNGV. Between the trimmed V and J ends, which lost 5 bases and 5 bases, there was a span of 11 bases. The CDR3 DNA reads as TGTGCCAGCAGCCCACCCGATGAAGATACGCAGTATTTT. Amino acid sequence: CASSPPDEDTQYF.

The rearrangement uses TRBV19 and TRBJ1-2, with D uncertain. Germline lookup yields CDR1 LNHDA and CDR2 SQIVND (reference sequence). This CDR3 has 15 amino acids. Deletions cut 0 bases from V and 3 bases from J, with 11 bases between. CDR3 bases: TGTGCCAGTAGTATAGACTCGGCCAGCTACTATGGCTACACCTTC. It specifies CASSIDSASYYGYTF.

V usage is TRBV6-5 and J usage is TRBJ1-2, with D perhaps TRBD1 (5 bases). V lost 6 bases and J 5 bases, leaving 13 bases between the germline ends. CDR1 is MNHEY, CDR2 SVGAGI, per germline. The CDR3 is 13 residues long. CDR3: CASSLKGPYGYTF. CDR3 coding DNA: TGTGCCAGCAGCCTCAAGGGACCGTATGGCTACACCTTC.

The rearrangement links TRBV18 to TRBJ2-5; a weak D match, TRBD2 (5 bases). Germline loops: CDR1 KGHSH, CDR2 LQKENI. This CDR3 has 14 amino acids. The V end was cut by 1 base, the J end by 3 bases, with 9 bases between. The DNA of the CDR3 is TGTGCCAGCTCACCACGGTCGCGGGAAGAGACCCAGTACTTC. The encoded protein is CASSPRSREETQYF.

This sequence joins TRBV6-5 and TRBJ1-5; D call uncertain. In germline, CDR1 is MNHEY, CDR2 SVGAGI. The V end was cut by 6 bases, the J end by 6 bases, with 12 bases between. The CDR3 extends over 13 amino acids. The CDR3 spells CASSPPNPQPQHF. CDR3 bases: TGTGCCAGCAGCCCACCGAACCCTCAGCCCCAGCATTTT.

This clone showed up just a few times. The chain combines TRBV9 with TRBJ1-5; D call uncertain. CDR3 length equals 13 residues. Trimming cost V 0 bases and J 9 bases, with 10 bases left between them. Germline V gene data show CDR1 as SGDLS and CDR2 as YYNGEE. CDR3: CASSVATNGPQHF. The CDR3, as DNA: TGTGCCAGCAGCGTAGCCACCAACGGGCCCCAGCATTTT.

The rearrangement uses TRBV27 and TRBJ2-3; D remains unclear. Between the trimmed V and J ends, which lost 5 bases and 1 base, there was a span of 13 bases. The CDR3 is 15 amino acids. Germline CDR1 MNHEY, CDR2 SMNVEV (reference sequence). DNA of the CDR3: TGTGCCAGCAGTCCATTTTGGGGTCGCACAGATACGCAGTATTTT. This sequence encodes CASSPFWGRTDTQYF.

The genes are TRBV5-4 and TRBJ1-1, with 7 bases aligning to TRBD1. The germline CDR1 and CDR2 sequences are SGHNT and YYREEE (reference sequence). The CDR3 consists of 13 residues. After removal of 5 bases from V and 3 bases from J, the junction contained 4 bases not matched to a gene. DNA of the CDR3: TGTGCCAGCAGTTACAGGGGTGACACTGAAGCTTTCTTT. Translation: CASSYRGDTEAFF.

The chain uses TRBV11-2 and TRBJ1-1; TRBD1 agrees at 9 bases. Germline values: CDR1 SGHAT, CDR2 FQNNGV. V gave up 3 bases and J gave up 0 bases; unmatched junction bases: 5. The CDR3 extends over 16 amino acids. In nucleotides, the CDR3 is TGTGCCAGCAGCTTTGGGACAGGGTTTATGAACACTGAAGCTTTCTTT. Translation gives CASSFGTGFMNTEAFF.